The 5 T cell receptor beta chains listed next were all sequenced from one sample in a study of CD8+ T cells in alopecia areata. Sequencing relied on a cDNA template that was reverse transcribed from extracted RNA. This table comes from immunoSEQ multiplex PCR, and its TCRdb copy is limited to in-frame clones, with some not included. The table has roughly 190,000 clones, more than 55% seen once. As for treatment: oral pan-JAK inhibitor, 5-10 mg twice daily. Sequencing used CD4+ T cells sorted from blood, obtained around week 50, from a patient treated with tofacitinib. All receptors derive from a human donor with alopecia areata.

The chain carries TRBV15 and TRBJ2-7; 8 bases match TRBD1. CDR3 length: 14 amino acids. The ends lost 1 base at V and 3 bases at J; junction bases unmatched: 2. Germline CDR1 and CDR2: LNHNV and YYDKDF (reference sequence). The CDR3 region is CATSRGTGNYEQYF. The CDR3 region has the DNA TGTGCCACCAGCAGAGGGACAGGGAACTACGAGCAGTACTTC.

The chain links TRBV2 to TRBJ2-4; 7 nucleotides align to TRBD1. The CDR3 has 17 residues. J gave up 0 bases and V 9 bases, and 14 bases lay outside the gene matches. The germline V gene encodes CDR1 SNHLY and CDR2 FYNNEI. The DNA of the CDR3 is TGTGCCAGTAGGACAGGCTTAGGGATACTAGCCAAAAACATTCAGTACTTC. Translating gives CASRTGLGILAKNIQYF.

For this clone: Other DNA sequences in this specimen translate into the identical CDR3. This chain joins TRBV11-3 and TRBJ2-7; the D is unclear. The V end was cut by 0 bases, the J end by 2 bases, with 2 bases between. Germline loops: CDR1 SGHNT, CDR2 YENEEA. The CDR3 consists of 12 residues. The CDR3: CASSLDTYEQYF. The CDR3 coding sequence is TGTGCCAGCAGCTTAGACACCTACGAGCAGTACTTC.

The V call is TRBV20-1, the J call TRBJ2-7; tentatively, D is TRBD2 (6 bases). The CDR3 runs 11 residues. V lost 5 bases, J lost 5 bases, and 10 bases lay in between. Germline V lookup: CDR1 DFQATT, CDR2 SNEGSKA (reference sequence). The CDR3 DNA sequence: TGCAGTGCTTTGACTAGTCACGAGCAGTACTTC. Encoded protein: CSALTSHEQYF.

V gene TRBV9 combines with J gene TRBJ2-5; no clear D. Trimming removed 7 bases at V and 0 bases at J, with 10 bases between. CDR1 and CDR2 (germline): SGDLS, YYNGEE. The CDR3 consists of 13 residues. The CDR3, as DNA: TGTGCCAGCGCCTCTCCGTACCAAGAGACCCAGTACTTC. It is translated as CASASPYQETQYF.